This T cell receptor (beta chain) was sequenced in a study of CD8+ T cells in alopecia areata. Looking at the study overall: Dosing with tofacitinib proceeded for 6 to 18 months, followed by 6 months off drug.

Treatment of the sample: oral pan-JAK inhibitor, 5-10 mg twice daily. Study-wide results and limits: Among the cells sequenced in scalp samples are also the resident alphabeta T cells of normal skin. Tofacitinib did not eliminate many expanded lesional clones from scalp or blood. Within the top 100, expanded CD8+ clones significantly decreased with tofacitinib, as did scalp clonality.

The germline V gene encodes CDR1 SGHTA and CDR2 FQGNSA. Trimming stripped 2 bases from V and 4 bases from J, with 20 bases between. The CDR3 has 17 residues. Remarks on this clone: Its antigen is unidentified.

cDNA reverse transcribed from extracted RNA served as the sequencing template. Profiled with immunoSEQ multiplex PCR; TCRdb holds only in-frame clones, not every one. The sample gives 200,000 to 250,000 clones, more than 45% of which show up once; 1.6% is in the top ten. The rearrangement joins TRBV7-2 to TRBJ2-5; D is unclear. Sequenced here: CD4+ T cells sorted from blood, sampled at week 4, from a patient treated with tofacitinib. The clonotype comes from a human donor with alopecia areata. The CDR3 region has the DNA TGTGCCAGCAGCTTATTGAGAGGAACGGTGTCTGGAGAGACCCAGTACTTC. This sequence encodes CASSLLRGTVSGETQYF.